The 29 T cell receptor beta chains in this list originate from one sample, sequenced in a study of CD8+ T cells in alopecia areata. RNA was isolated and reverse transcribed to cDNA, the sequencing template. The method was immunoSEQ multiplex PCR; TCRdb's version includes in-frame clones alone and lacks a portion of them. The sample records about 270,000 clones, around three fifths being singletons. The sample's treatment: oral pan-JAK inhibitor, 5-10 mg twice daily. The sample in question was CD4+ T cells sorted from blood, obtained around week 54, from a patient treated with tofacitinib. The origin of the receptors is a human donor with alopecia areata.

The chain uses TRBV11-3 and TRBJ2-1; TRBD1 agrees at 7 bases. V shed 0 bases and J 3 bases; nucleotides not matched to a gene: 2. The CDR3 has 15 amino acids. CDR1 and CDR2 (germline): SGHNT, YENEEA. The CDR3 sequence is CASSLDGTDYNEQFF. The CDR3 DNA follows: TGTGCCAGCAGCTTAGATGGGACAGACTACAATGAGCAGTTCTTC.

The V call is TRBV19, the J call TRBJ2-2, with D unclear. This CDR3 has 13 residues. V was cut by 0 bases and J by 6 bases, with 5 bases left in between. Germline V gives CDR1 LNHDA, CDR2 SQIVND (reference sequence). The CDR3 DNA follows: TGTGCCAGTAGTATAGATGGCCCCGGGGAGCTGTTTTTT. This gives the protein CASSIDGPGELFF.

This rearrangement joins TRBV30 to TRBJ2-1; D is tentatively TRBD1 or TRBD2 (6 bases each). In germline, CDR1 is GTSNPN, CDR2 SVGIG (reference sequence). There are 13 residues in the CDR3. The V gene lost 8 bases and the J gene lost 7 bases, with 18 bases spanning the gap. CDR3 bases: TGTGCCGGGTGGGACGGAGGGGGGAATGAGCAGTTCTTC. Its protein is CAGWDGGGNEQFF. Full variable domain (remainder filled in from reference TRBV30 and TRBJ2-1): SQTIHQWPATLVQPVGSPLSLECTVEGTSNPNLYWYRQAAGRGLQLLFYSVGIGQISSEVPQNLSASRPQDRQFILSSKKLLLSDSGFYLCAGWDGGGNEQFFGPGTRLTVL.

This clone was counted once. The gene calls are TRBV6-5 and TRBJ1-4, with a tentative D call TRBD1 (6 bases). Trimming took off 6 bases at V and 8 bases at J, with 16 bases between the two ends. There are 14 residues in the CDR3. The germline CDR1 and CDR2 sequences are MNHEY and SVGAGI. Here the CDR3 DNA reads TGTGCCAGCAGCACCGGGACAACTTTAGAAAAACTGTTTTTT. As protein: CASSTGTTLEKLFF.

This rearrangement joins TRBV5-1 to TRBJ1-2, with unresolved D. V was pared by 0 bases and J by 3 bases, with 0 bases between. Germline-derived CDR1 and CDR2 are SGHRS and YFSETQ. This CDR3 contains 11 residues. The CDR3 DNA reads as TGCGCCAGCAGCTTGGACTATGGCTACACCTTC. Its translation: CASSLDYGYTF.

V and J are TRBV2 and TRBJ2-1; no clear D gene. This CDR3 region has 13 residues. V was pared by 6 bases and J by 3 bases, with 9 bases between. The germline V gene encodes CDR1 SNHLY and CDR2 FYNNEI. CDR3 DNA sequence: TGTGCCAGCAGACCCTCTAGCTACAATGAGCAGTTCTTC. Translated: CASRPSSYNEQFF.

The chain joins TRBV15 to TRBJ2-5; D is possibly TRBD2 (7 bases). V dropped 0 bases and J dropped 14 bases, with 16 bases sitting between them. CDR1 is LNHNV and CDR2 is YYDKDF in the germline V gene (reference sequence). The CDR3 consists of 13 residues. CDR3 in amino acids: CATSRDLRGLPYF. The CDR3 coding sequence is TGTGCCACCAGCAGAGATCTGCGGGGGCTCCCCTACTTC.

Only a few counts were recorded for this clone. V and J are TRBV5-1 and TRBJ2-7, with TRBD1 matching 7 bases. The CDR3 loop spans 14 amino acids. Germline assignment: CDR1 SGHRS and CDR2 YFSETQ. With V trimmed by 4 bases and J by 2 bases, 6 bases remained unmatched. CDR3 residues: CASSPEGAAYEQYF. CDR3 nucleotides: TGCGCCAGCAGCCCAGAGGGGGCAGCCTACGAGCAGTACTTC. Drawing the rest from reference TRBV5-1 and TRBJ2-7, the complete variable domain is KAGVTQTPRYLIKTRGQQVTLSCSPISGHRSVSWYQQTPGQGLQFLFEYFSETQRNKGNFPGRFSGRQFSNSRSEMNVSTLELGDSALYLCASSPEGAAYEQYFGPGTRLTVT.

The V gene is TRBV7-9, the J gene TRBJ2-5; 9 bases are a match to TRBD1. The ends lost 6 bases at V and 5 bases at J; junction bases unmatched: 4. Germline V gene sequence: CDR1 SEHNR, CDR2 FQNEAQ (reference sequence). CDR3 size: 13 residues. The CDR3 sequence: CASSHGQGETQYF. CDR3 bases: TGTGCCAGCAGTCACGGACAGGGGGAGACCCAGTACTTC.

This clone was observed a few times. The V gene is TRBV19, the J gene TRBJ1-6; no firm D call. The germline V and J ends were trimmed by 3 bases and 2 bases, with 11 bases remaining between them. CDR3 length: 16 residues. Germline V lookup: CDR1 LNHDA, CDR2 SQIVND (reference sequence). CDR3 nucleotide sequence: TGTGCCAGTAGTATCTTGCGGCAAACCTATAATTCACCCCTCCACTTT. Residues: CASSILRQTYNSPLHF.

This chain joins TRBV14 and TRBJ2-7; D gene unclear. The CDR3 is 11 residues long. The germline gives CDR1 SGHDN, CDR2 FVKESK. Trimming pared 3 bases from V and 6 bases from J, leaving 6 bases between. CDR3 bases: TGTGCCAGCAGCCATTTCCTCGAGCAGTACTTC. This gives the protein CASSHFLEQYF.

The CDR3 region is CASSLNPWGLGSNVLTF. The CDR3 bases are TGTGCCAGCAGCTTAAACCCTTGGGGACTCGGGTCCAACGTCCTGACTTTC. The J gene is TRBJ2-6, the V gene TRBV7-3, with D maybe TRBD2 (6 bases). Germline V gene sequence: CDR1 SGHTA, CDR2 FQGTGA. There are 17 residues in the CDR3. V was clipped by 1 base and J by 8 bases, with 18 bases between them.

The CDR3 region is CSVGDGYEQYF. CDR3 sequence (DNA): TGCAGCGTTGGGGACGGCTACGAGCAGTACTTC. This chain connects TRBV29-1 to TRBJ2-7; the D call may be TRBD1 or TRBD2 (5 bases each). Germline lookup yields CDR1 SQVTM and CDR2 ANQGSEA. V gave up 4 bases and J gave up 3 bases, with 7 bases separating them. The CDR3 is 11 amino acids.

The chain recombines TRBV7-8 with TRBJ2-7; weak D call: TRBD2 (6 bases). There are 13 residues in the CDR3. Trimming pared 4 bases from V and 5 bases from J, leaving 12 bases between. Germline V gene lookup returns CDR1 SGHVS and CDR2 FQNEAQ. CDR3 in amino acids: CASSWNGGDEQYF. The CDR3, as DNA: TGTGCCAGCAGCTGGAACGGCGGGGACGAGCAGTACTTC.

The gene calls are TRBV30 and TRBJ1-1; possible D gene TRBD1, 6 bases. CDR1 GTSNPN and CDR2 SVGIG come from the germline V gene (reference sequence). The CDR3 loop spans 13 amino acids. V dropped 4 bases and J dropped 4 bases, with 13 bases sitting between them. The chain's CDR3 is CAWIPGQFTEAFF. CDR3 nucleotide sequence: TGTGCCTGGATTCCCGGACAGTTCACTGAAGCTTTCTTT.

V is TRBV9 and J is TRBJ2-3; 8 nucleotides agree with TRBD2. After removal of 4 bases from V and 5 bases from J, the junction contained 9 bases not matched to a gene. This CDR3 comprises 15 residues. CDR1 is SGDLS, CDR2 YYNGEE, per germline. In DNA, the CDR3 is TGTGCCAGCAGCCCCCGGGAGGGGTATAGAGATACGCAGTATTTT. It is translated as CASSPREGYRDTQYF.

This chain uses TRBV30 with TRBJ1-1; TRBD1 might be the D (5 bases). Trimming stripped 5 bases from V and 8 bases from J, with 18 bases between. CDR1 GTSNPN and CDR2 SVGIG come from the germline V gene (reference sequence). This CDR3 comprises 13 residues. This CDR3 is CAWARQPPGEAFF. The CDR3 bases are TGTGCCTGGGCTAGACAGCCGCCGGGAGAAGCTTTCTTT.

The genes are TRBV29-1 and TRBJ2-1, with TRBD1 as a possible D gene (6 bases). V dropped 6 bases and J dropped 3 bases, with 12 bases sitting between them. Germline values: CDR1 SQVTM, CDR2 ANQGSEA. The CDR3 length is 13 residues. CDR3 in DNA: TGCAGCGTGGAGACAGGAAACTACAATGAGCAGTTCTTC. Translated, it gives CSVETGNYNEQFF.

The V gene is TRBV19, the J gene TRBJ2-1; 10 bases are shared with TRBD2. V gave up 3 bases and J gave up 7 bases; unmatched junction bases: 6. The CDR3 sequence is 15 residues long. CDR1 is LNHDA, CDR2 SQIVND, per germline (reference sequence). The CDR3: CASSIRLAGENEQFF. CDR3 nucleotide sequence: TGTGCCAGTAGTATCAGGCTAGCGGGGGAAAATGAGCAGTTCTTC.

The chain has TRBV5-4 and TRBJ1-1; D is undetermined. The CDR3 sequence is 13 residues long. V lost 4 bases to trimming and J lost 2 bases, with 9 bases between them. The germline CDR1 and CDR2 sequences are SGHNT and YYREEE (reference sequence). The CDR3 loop is CASSRGLNTEAFF. The CDR3 bases are TGTGCCAGCAGCCGGGGTCTTAACACTGAAGCTTTCTTT.

The sample holds one count of this clone. Other DNA variants within this sample encode the same CDR3. The V call is TRBV9, the J call TRBJ2-7; D possibly corresponds to TRBD1 (6 bases). V lost 4 bases, J lost 2 bases, and 13 bases lay in between. Germline CDR1 reads SGDLS; CDR2 reads YYNGEE. The CDR3 is made up of 14 amino acids. CDR3 region: CASSPRQAAYEQYF. DNA of the CDR3: TGTGCCAGCAGCCCAAGACAGGCAGCCTACGAGCAGTACTTC.

The V gene is TRBV9, the J gene TRBJ2-7; TRBD1 might be the D (6 bases). Per germline, CDR1 SGDLS and CDR2 YYNGEE. V was pared by 4 bases and J by 3 bases, with 14 bases between. The CDR3 is made up of 14 amino acids. The CDR3 loop is CASSPLRGNYEQYF. The CDR3 DNA reads TGTGCCAGCAGCCCCCTTAGGGGGAACTACGAGCAGTACTTC.

This clone was seen more than once but under ten times. The chain joins TRBV6-5 to TRBJ2-7; 7 positions match TRBD1. The ends lost 6 bases at V and 7 bases at J; junction bases unmatched: 12. The CDR3 consists of 14 residues. CDR1 and CDR2 (germline): MNHEY, SVGAGI. CDR3: CASSRQGMRGEQYF. The CDR3 coding sequence is TGTGCCAGCAGCCGACAGGGCATGAGGGGGGAGCAGTACTTC.

The rearrangement uses TRBV5-1 and TRBJ2-7, with 15 bases aligning to TRBD2. The CDR3 has 16 residues. After removal of 4 bases from V and 1 base from J, the junction contained 3 bases not matched to a gene. Per germline, CDR1 SGHRS and CDR2 YFSETQ. The CDR3 DNA follows: TGCGCCAGCAGCCCGGGACTAGCGGGGGGTTCCTACGAGCAGTACTTC. Its translation is CASSPGLAGGSYEQYF. Together with reference TRBV5-1 and TRBJ2-7, the CDR3 gives the full variable domain: KAGVTQTPRYLIKTRGQQVTLSCSPISGHRSVSWYQQTPGQGLQFLFEYFSETQRNKGNFPGRFSGRQFSNSRSEMNVSTLELGDSALYLCASSPGLAGGSYEQYFGPGTRLTVT.

The rearrangement joins TRBV2 to TRBJ2-1; 9 nucleotides match TRBD1. CDR1 and CDR2 from the germline V gene are SNHLY and FYNNEI. J was trimmed by 6 bases and V by 10 bases; bases with no gene match: 4. CDR3 length equals 12 residues. CDR3 amino acids: CAKDRGANEQFF. In nucleotides, the CDR3 is TGTGCCAAGGACAGGGGAGCCAATGAGCAGTTCTTC.

This clone appeared a few times. The chain joins TRBV6-6 to TRBJ1-2; unclear D gene. Trimming took 6 bases from V and 4 from J, leaving 18 bases between them. CDR3 length: 15 residues. Germline CDR1 reads MNHNY; CDR2 reads SVGAGI (reference sequence). Here the CDR3 reads CASRDPASAFYGYTF. The CDR3 nucleotides read TGTGCCAGCAGAGACCCGGCATCGGCCTTCTATGGCTACACCTTC.

There are a few counts of this clone. The rearrangement joins TRBV2 to TRBJ2-7; D might be TRBD1 or TRBD2, each matching 5 bases. The length of the CDR3 is 15 residues. Looked up from germline, CDR1 is SNHLY and CDR2 is FYNNEI. V was pared by 6 bases and J by 0 bases, with 15 bases between. The CDR3 DNA follows: TGTGCCAGCAGCGCCGGGACGGTAAGCTCCTACGAGCAGTACTTC. Residues: CASSAGTVSSYEQYF.

The chain joins TRBV25-1 to TRBJ1-3; no clear D. Germline V gene data show CDR1 as MGHDK and CDR2 as SYGVNS. The V end lost 1 base, the J end lost 5 bases, and 18 bases lay between the germline ends. The CDR3 covers 17 residues. The CDR3 bases are TGTGCCAGCAGTGAATTACGTTCCAGAAAACTTAGAAACACCATATATTTT. Encoded protein: CASSELRSRKLRNTIYF.

J is TRBJ2-2 and V is TRBV5-4; TRBD2 might be the D (6 bases). This CDR3 comprises 14 residues. With 0 bases removed from V and 6 bases from J, the gap between germline ends came to 9 bases. Germline loops: CDR1 SGHNT, CDR2 YYREEE (reference sequence). The CDR3 bases are TGTGCCAGCAGCTTGGCAGGGAGGCCCGGGGAGCTGTTTTTT. Its translation: CASSLAGRPGELFF.